Below, 26 T cell receptor beta chains from the same sample are listed, as sequenced in a study of regulatory T cells in long-lasting Graves disease. According to the study, TCR beta libraries were built with iRepertoire HTBI primers and CDR3-region Arm-PCR. TCRdb reprocessed the multiplex PCR reads with MiXCR, giving one entry per CDR3 protein. The sample holds around 460,000 distinct CDR3 sequences, about 20% seen once. Described time point: persistent/refractory GD, antithyroid drugs over 5 years with positive TRAb. Following extraction of RNA from PBMCs, that RNA was used to make the TCR library. Sample: peripheral blood mononuclear cells (PBMCs), taken when the disease was refractory, from a patient treated with antithyroid drugs. The receptors were sampled from a female donor with Graves disease.

The chain recombines TRBV20-1 with TRBJ2-2; no reliable D call. The V end lost 0 bases, the J end lost 7 bases, and 9 bases lay between the germline ends. Germline V gene lookup returns CDR1 DFQATT and CDR2 SNEGSKA (reference sequence). This CDR3 has 13 residues. The CDR3 sequence is CSARDRLVGELFF. The CDR3 DNA reads TGCAGTGCTAGAGATCGACTCGTCGGGGAGCTGTTTTTT.

This clonotype was seen more than once but under ten times. Germline and junction disagree at one end, which may indicate a read error. The CDR3 DNA reads TGCGCCAGCAGCCAAGGAACCCCGGCAGGGAGGAACTATGGCTACACCTTC. Its protein product is CASSQGTPAGRNYGYTF. The rearrangement links TRBV2 to TRBJ1-2; perhaps TRBD1 as D (5 bases). Germline CDR1 is SNHLY and CDR2 is FYNNEI. The CDR3 has 17 amino acids.

The chain uses TRBV12-3 or TRBV12-4 and TRBJ2-3, with 7 bases aligning to TRBD2. CDR3 length: 18 residues. Losses at the gene ends were 4 bases for V and 2 bases for J; bases not matched to a gene: 15. The CDR3 loop reads CASSSPPSVRGDTDTQYF. In nucleotides, the CDR3 is TGTGCCAGCAGTTCCCCCCCTTCGGTCCGGGGGGACACAGATACGCAGTATTTT.

This clonotype was counted only a few times. The chain links TRBV25-1 to TRBJ1-1; D unclear. Germline V gene data show CDR1 as MGHDK and CDR2 as SYGVNS. The CDR3 covers 14 residues. Trimming shortened V by 5 bases and J by 1 base, and 11 bases separated the two germline ends. CDR3 DNA sequence: TGTGCCAGCAGTCCAGGACGGGAGAACACTGAAGCTTTCTTT. This encodes CASSPGRENTEAFF.

This clonotype was seen only a few times. The genes are TRBV7-2 and TRBJ2-4; the D gene is possibly TRBD2 (6 bases). The germline gives CDR1 SGHTA, CDR2 FQGNSA. The CDR3 contains 17 residues. Trimming pared 5 bases from V and 2 bases from J, leaving 19 bases between. This chain's CDR3 is CASSQNPATRPKNIQYF. In nucleotides, the CDR3 is TGTGCCAGCAGCCAAAACCCCGCGACTAGGCCCAAAAACATTCAGTACTTC.

This clonotype was seen more than once but under ten times. The rearrangement links TRBV19 to TRBJ1-6; tentative D call: TRBD1 (5 bases). The germline V and J ends were trimmed by 3 bases and 7 bases, with 10 bases remaining between them. Germline lookup yields CDR1 LNHDA and CDR2 SQIVND (reference sequence). The CDR3 contains 14 residues. CDR3 in DNA: TGTGCCAGTAGTATTAACAGGTGGAATTCACCCCTCCACTTT. This translates into CASSINRWNSPLHF. Full variable domain (remainder filled in from reference TRBV19 and TRBJ1-6): DGGITQSPKYLFRKEGQNVTLSCEQNLNHDAMYWYRQDPGQGLRLIYYSQIVNDFQKGDIAEGYSVSREKKESFPLTVTSAQKNPTAFYLCASSINRWNSPLHFGNGTRLTVT.

This clonotype was observed a few times. The rearrangement joins TRBV30 to TRBJ2-7; 9 nucleotides align to TRBD1. Germline CDR1 reads GTSNPN; CDR2 reads SVGIG (reference sequence). This CDR3 is built from 13 residues. The junction had 3 bases not matched to a gene; V was cut back by 3 bases and J by 3 bases. The DNA of the CDR3 is TGTGCCTGGAGAGGACAGGGGTACTACGAGCAGTACTTC. Amino acid sequence: CAWRGQGYYEQYF.

There are a few counts of this clonotype. This sequence joins TRBV13 and TRBJ2-5; the match to TRBD2 covers 9 bases. Germline assignment: CDR1 PRHDT and CDR2 FYEKMQ (reference sequence). The CDR3 runs to 17 residues. After removal of 4 bases from V and 5 bases from J, the junction contained 14 bases not matched to a gene. CDR3 in amino acids: CASSSRAGSGRGETQYF. In DNA, the CDR3 is TGTGCCAGCAGCTCCCGTGCGGGTAGCGGGAGAGGGGAGACCCAGTACTTC.

The rearrangement joins TRBV28 to TRBJ1-1; D unresolved. CDR1 MDHEN and CDR2 SYDVKM come from the germline V gene. The CDR3 is 13 amino acids. V was clipped by 9 bases and J by 5 bases, with 16 bases between them. The CDR3 nucleotides read TGTGCCAGTCAGGAGTTGGGGAGAACTGAAGCTTTCTTT. As protein: CASQELGRTEAFF.

This clonotype was observed at least ten times. This chain links TRBV7-2 with TRBJ1-1; D is undetermined. The V end lost 1 base, the J end lost 1 base, and 7 bases lay between the germline ends. Germline V lookup: CDR1 SGHTA, CDR2 FQGNSA. The CDR3 is 14 amino acids. Here the CDR3 DNA reads TGTGCCAGCAGCTTAGGGCCAGCGAACACTGAAGCTTTCTTT. This sequence encodes CASSLGPANTEAFF. Full variable domain (missing parts from reference TRBV7-2 and TRBJ1-1): GAGVSQSPSNKVTEKGKDVELRCDPISGHTALYWYRQSLGQGLEFLIYFQGNSAPDKSGLPSDRFSAERTGGSVSTLTIQRTQQEDSAVYLCASSLGPANTEAFFGQGTRLTVV.

Only a few counts were recorded for this clonotype. The chain joins TRBV29-1 to TRBJ2-5; D call uncertain. CDR1 is SQVTM and CDR2 is ANQGSEA in the germline V gene. The CDR3 runs 12 residues. Trimming pared 2 bases from V and 4 bases from J, leaving 8 bases between. CDR3: CSVERSAETQYF. The DNA of the CDR3 is TGCAGCGTTGAAAGATCCGCAGAGACCCAGTACTTC. Looking up the rest from reference TRBV29-1 and TRBJ2-5 gives the full variable domain: SAVISQKPSRDICQRGTSLTIQCQVDSQVTMMFWYRQQPGQSLTLIATANQGSEATYESGFVIDKFPISRPNLTFSTLTVSNMSPEDSSIYLCSVERSAETQYFGPGTRLLVL.

V gene TRBV5-1 combines with J gene TRBJ1-6; maybe TRBD1 (5 bases). Trimming shortened V by 4 bases and J by 5 bases, and 16 bases separated the two germline ends. CDR3 length: 16 amino acids. The V gene's germline CDR1 is SGHRS and CDR2 YFSETQ. The CDR3 coding sequence is TGCGCCAGCAGCCCACCAATGGGGGGGGATAATTCACCCCTCCACTTT. Residues: CASSPPMGGDNSPLHF.

This clonotype was picked up many times. The V call is TRBV2, the J call TRBJ1-5; 9 bases map to TRBD1. CDR1 is SNHLY and CDR2 is FYNNEI in the germline V gene. The CDR3 loop spans 15 amino acids. J was trimmed by 2 bases and V by 6 bases; bases with no gene match: 5. The CDR3 here is CASSVQGAGNQPQHF. The CDR3, as DNA: TGTGCCAGCAGCGTACAGGGGGCTGGCAATCAGCCCCAGCATTTT.

This clonotype was observed a handful of times. The CDR3 loop reads CASNLRDREQPQHF. CDR3 DNA: TGTGCCAGTAATCTCCGGGACAGGGAACAGCCCCAGCATTTT. V gene TRBV19 combines with J gene TRBJ1-5; 9 bases fit TRBD1. V was clipped by 7 bases and J by 7 bases; unmatched bases: 8. This CDR3 has 14 residues. Per germline, CDR1 LNHDA and CDR2 SQIVND (reference sequence).

The chain links TRBV10-2 to TRBJ2-1, with 8 bases matching TRBD2. The CDR3 sequence is 16 residues long. Germline lookup yields CDR1 WSHSY and CDR2 SAAADI. Trimming cost V 1 base and J 3 bases; bases outside gene matches: 5. CDR3 sequence reads: CASSEWLAGSYNEQFF. CDR3 nucleotide sequence: TGCGCCAGCAGTGAGTGGTTAGCGGGGAGCTACAATGAGCAGTTCTTC.

The CDR3 DNA reads TGTGCCAGCCTCAGGGGGACGAACACTGAAGCTTTCTTT. Its translation: CASLRGTNTEAFF. This sequence joins TRBV6-2 or TRBV6-3 and TRBJ1-1, with 7 bases matching TRBD1. Germline V gives CDR1 MNHEY, CDR2 SVGEGT. V was pared by 8 bases and J by 1 base, with 4 bases of the junction left unmatched. The CDR3 has 13 residues.

This clonotype has a count of ten or more. This chain links TRBV11-2 with TRBJ2-5; possibly TRBD1 or TRBD2 for D (5 bases each). Trimming removed 5 bases from V and 1 base from J, with 8 bases in between. The CDR3 is 13 residues long. Germline V lookup: CDR1 SGHAT, CDR2 FQNNGV. CDR3 in amino acids: CASSPGPQETQYF. For the CDR3, the DNA is TGTGCCAGCAGCCCGGGACCCCAAGAGACCCAGTACTTC.

The chain joins TRBV30 to TRBJ1-2; D unclear. The CDR3 runs 12 residues. V lost 0 bases, J lost 8 bases, and 10 bases lay in between. In germline, CDR1 is GTSNPN, CDR2 SVGIG (reference sequence). The CDR3 protein is CAWSVEGSGYTF. As DNA, the CDR3 is TGTGCCTGGAGTGTAGAGGGCAGCGGCTACACCTTC.

This chain connects TRBV4-1 to TRBJ1-5; tentative D call: TRBD1 (5 bases). Trimming pared 1 base from V and 1 base from J, leaving 11 bases between. The length of the CDR3 is 16 residues. Germline loops: CDR1 MGHRA, CDR2 YSYEKL. The CDR3 loop reads CASSQVGRESNQPQHF. CDR3 sequence (DNA): TGCGCCAGCAGCCAAGTAGGCAGGGAAAGCAATCAGCCCCAGCATTTT.

This clonotype has only a few counts. This chain connects TRBV20-1 to TRBJ1-2, with unresolved D. The CDR3 has 10 residues. V was shortened by 8 bases and J by 8 bases, with 12 bases between the two germline ends. In germline, CDR1 is DFQATT, CDR2 SNEGSKA (reference sequence). Here the CDR3 DNA reads TGCAGTTCCTATCGGGGAGGCTACACCTTC. Protein product: CSSYRGGYTF.

At least ten counts were recorded for this clonotype. The J gene is TRBJ1-2, the V gene TRBV7-2; no firm D call. The CDR3 totals 14 residues. Trimming took 5 bases from V and 0 from J, leaving 10 bases between them. Germline loops: CDR1 SGHTA, CDR2 FQGNSA. The CDR3 loop is CASSPQMSNYGYTF. The CDR3, as DNA: TGTGCCAGCAGCCCTCAGATGTCTAACTATGGCTACACCTTC.

This chain uses TRBV7-2 with TRBJ2-5, with 12 bases aligning to TRBD2. J lost 5 bases, V lost 6 bases, and 7 bases had no gene match. The CDR3 contains 15 residues. Germline CDR1 is SGHTA and CDR2 is FQGNSA. The CDR3 reads CASSSSGGALETQYF. The DNA for the CDR3 is TGTGCCAGCAGTTCTAGCGGGGGGGCCTTGGAGACCCAGTACTTC. Full variable domain (missing parts from reference TRBV7-2 and TRBJ2-5): GAGVSQSPSNKVTEKGKDVELRCDPISGHTALYWYRQSLGQGLEFLIYFQGNSAPDKSGLPSDRFSAERTGGSVSTLTIQRTQQEDSAVYLCASSSSGGALETQYFGPGTRLLVL.

Turning to this clonotype: A much larger clone lies one base from this, so it may be a read error. The V call is TRBV12-3 or TRBV12-4, the J call TRBJ2-5, with a weak D call TRBD1 (8 bases). The V end lost 8 bases, the J end lost 1 base, and 17 bases lay between the germline ends. The length of the CDR3 is 15 residues. CDR3: CASGGARGLQETQYF. For the CDR3, the DNA is TGTGCCAGCGGGGGGGCCAGGGGGCTCCAAGAGACCCAGTACTTC.

This clonotype was recorded many times. The CDR3 spells CATSGTGTEKLFF. The CDR3 DNA follows: TGTGCCACCTCCGGGACAGGGACTGAAAAACTGTTTTTT. This rearrangement joins TRBV10-3 to TRBJ1-4, with 9 bases lining up with TRBD1. After removal of 10 bases from V and 7 bases from J, the junction contained 7 bases not matched to a gene. In germline, CDR1 is ENHRY, CDR2 SYGVKD. The CDR3 has 13 residues.

V gene TRBV2 combines with J gene TRBJ2-3, with D tentatively TRBD2 (5 bases). Deletions cut 6 bases from V and 5 bases from J, with 18 bases between. The CDR3 sequence is 15 residues long. CDR1 is SNHLY, CDR2 FYNNEI, per germline. The chain's CDR3 is CASSQLVSFGDTQYF. CDR3 coding DNA: TGTGCCAGCAGCCAACTAGTCTCCTTCGGAGATACGCAGTATTTT.

This rearrangement joins TRBV28 to TRBJ1-6; a weak D match, TRBD1 (6 bases). This CDR3 has 14 residues. The germline V and J ends were trimmed by 3 bases and 13 bases, with 16 bases remaining between them. CDR1 is MDHEN, CDR2 SYDVKM, per germline. The CDR3 DNA reads as TGTGCCAGCAGTTTCGGTCAGGGGTGGGCCCCCCTCCACTTT. It yields the protein CASSFGQGWAPLHF.